A selection of T cell receptor beta chains follows, all from one sample in a study of CD8 T cells in ankylosing spondylitis. TCRdb used MiXCR to reprocess the 5' RACE reads, holding one entry per CDR3 protein. The sample records about 42,000 distinct CDR3 sequences, about 2.5% being singletons. Source material: blood, either unsorted or a sorted T cell fraction (not recorded which). The source of these receptors is a male donor with ankylosing spondylitis or in good health (not recorded which). CDR3s include the opening cysteine and the closing phenylalanine or tryptophan. D genes are given only for firm matches. Size is omitted from some rows. Given values are once, few, many or a class for expanded clones.

cdr3_nt cdr3_aa clone_size v_call d_call j_call cdr3_length
TGTGCCAGCAGCGTCAACAGGAATTCACCCCTCCACTTT CASSVNRNSPLHF medium-sized TRBV9 . TRBJ1-6 13
TGTGCCAGCAGCGTCACCTGGGGTCTCGGGGCCAACGTCCTGACTTTC CASSVTWGLGANVLTF many TRBV9 . TRBJ2-6 16
TGTGCCAGCAGCGCAGTAACGGGACAGGGAAACATTCAGTACTTC CASSAVTGQGNIQYF many TRBV9 TRBD1 TRBJ2-4 15
TGTGCCAGCAGCGTGGCGAATTTACGGGGTTTGGATACGCAGTATTTT CASSVANLRGLDTQYF many TRBV9 . TRBJ2-3 16
TGTGCCAGCAGCGTAGTGGATTGGCGGACGGGTGGCAATGAGCAGTTCTTC CASSVVDWRTGGNEQFF many TRBV9 . TRBJ2-1 17
TGTGCCAGCAGCGTAGCCGGCAGCCCCGGCCACTACGAGCAGTACTTC CASSVAGSPGHYEQYF many TRBV9 . TRBJ2-7 16
TGTGCCAGCAGCGCTCCCGTCGGGGAGCTGTTTTTT CASSAPVGELFF many TRBV9 . TRBJ2-2 12
TGTGCCAGCAGCCCCCGTCCCGCCTCCGGGGAGCTGTTTTTT CASSPRPASGELFF many TRBV9 . TRBJ2-2 14
TGTGCCAGCAGCCTTGGACTAGCGGGAGGCCAAGAGACCCAGTACTTC CASSLGLAGGQETQYF many TRBV9 TRBD2 TRBJ2-5 16
TGTGCCAGCAGCGACAGGGGACCCGAGGATGAGCAGTTCTTC CASSDRGPEDEQFF . TRBV9 TRBD1 TRBJ2-1 14
TGTGCCAGCAGCTCGACAGGGTGGGCCCAGTACTTC CASSSTGWAQYF . TRBV9 TRBD1 TRBJ2-5 12
TGTGCCAGCAGCGTAGTCTCCCGGGGTGAGCAGTTCTTC CASSVVSRGEQFF many TRBV9 . TRBJ2-1 13
TGTGCCAGCAGCGTACAGGGACTAGCGACGAATGAGCAGTTCTTC CASSVQGLATNEQFF many TRBV9 TRBD2 TRBJ2-1 15
TGTGCCAGCAGCTCGAGAATCTCCTACGAGCAGTACTTC CASSSRISYEQYF many TRBV9 . TRBJ2-7 13
TGTGCCAGCAGTCCTCACGTAACAGGGGGCGATGGCTACACCTTC CASSPHVTGGDGYTF many TRBV9 TRBD1 TRBJ1-2 15
TGTGCCAGCAGCAAAACCGGGACAGGGTCCTACGAGCAGTACTTC CASSKTGTGSYEQYF many TRBV9 TRBD1 TRBJ2-7 15
TGTGCCAGCAGCGCCGATTGGGATACGCAGTATTTT CASSADWDTQYF many TRBV9 . TRBJ2-3 12
TGTGCCAGGGGAGCGGGAGCGGACAATGAGCAGTTCTTC CARGAGADNEQFF many TRBV27 TRBD2 TRBJ2-1 13
TGTGCCAGCAGCGTAGGAGGTAGCGGGCGTTACAATGAGCAGTTCTTC CASSVGGSGRYNEQFF many TRBV9 TRBD2 TRBJ2-1 16
TGTGCCAGCAGCCCGGGACACCGCACCGGGGAGCTGTTTTTT CASSPGHRTGELFF many TRBV9 . TRBJ2-2 14
TGTGCCAGCAGCGTAGACGGAACCCACACCGGGGAGCTGTTTTTT CASSVDGTHTGELFF . TRBV9 . TRBJ2-2 15
TGTGCCAGCAGCCGGGCGGGAGCGAACACCGGGGAGCTGTTTTTT CASSRAGANTGELFF many TRBV9 TRBD2 TRBJ2-2 15
TGTGCCAGCAGCGTAGACAGCGGGAGGACCTACCAAGAGACCCAGTACTTC CASSVDSGRTYQETQYF many TRBV9 TRBD2 TRBJ2-5 17
TGTGCCAGCAGCTTAGGCGGGGCTAGCGGGAGGAGGGACGAGCAGTACTTC CASSLGGASGRRDEQYF many TRBV11-3 TRBD2 TRBJ2-7 17
TGCAGTGCTAGAGTTCGACTCGCTGGCTACACCTTC CSARVRLAGYTF many TRBV20-1 . TRBJ1-2 12
TGTGCCAGCAGCGTAGCTACAGGACTAGCGGGAGATGAGCAGTACTTC CASSVATGLAGDEQYF many TRBV9 TRBD2 TRBJ2-7 16
TGTGCCAGCAGCCCGACGGGACACGGGTACAATCAGCCCCAGCATTTT CASSPTGHGYNQPQHF many TRBV9 . TRBJ1-5 16
TGTGCCAGCAGCGTAGCTCAGGTAACAGATACGCAGTATTTT CASSVAQVTDTQYF many TRBV9 . TRBJ2-3 14
TGTGCCAGCAATAGACAACCCTCCGGGGGCGAGCAGTACTTC CASNRQPSGGEQYF many TRBV9 . TRBJ2-7 14
TGTGCCAGCAGCGTAGAGGGGGGGGCTTACTATGGCTACACCTTC CASSVEGGAYYGYTF many TRBV9 . TRBJ1-2 15
TGTGCCAGCAGTTTCGCGGAGAACACTGAAGCTTTCTTT CASSFAENTEAFF medium-sized TRBV12-3/TRBV12-4 . TRBJ1-1 13
TGTGCCAGCAGCCCCTCCACTATGAACACTGAAGCTTTCTTT CASSPSTMNTEAFF many TRBV9 . TRBJ1-1 14
TGTGCCAGCAGCGTAGGGACTAGCGGGGTCAATAGGGAGCAGTTCTTC CASSVGTSGVNREQFF many TRBV9 TRBD2 TRBJ2-1 16
TGTGCCAGCAGCGTAGGCCCGGTAAACTCCTACGAGCAGTACTTC CASSVGPVNSYEQYF many TRBV9 . TRBJ2-7 15
TGTGCCAGCAGCGTAGTTCGGGGACTCACAGATACGCAGTATTTT CASSVVRGLTDTQYF many TRBV9 . TRBJ2-3 15
TGTGCCAGCAGCGTCGAAAGGGACGGCAGCTCCTATAATTCACCCCTCCACTTT CASSVERDGSSYNSPLHF . TRBV9 . TRBJ1-6 18
TGTGCCAGCAGCGTTTCAGACAGGAGCTCCTACGAGCAGTACTTC CASSVSDRSSYEQYF many TRBV9 . TRBJ2-7 15
TGTACCAGCAGCGTCAACCTGGGACACCCCGGCAATGAGCAGTTCTTC CTSSVNLGHPGNEQFF . TRBV9 . TRBJ2-1 16
TGTGCCAGCAGCCCCCAGGCTTTCGGTTCCTCTGGGGCCAACGTCCTGACTTTC CASSPQAFGSSGANVLTF many TRBV9 . TRBJ2-6 18
TGTGCCAGCAGCGTAGCTAGCGGACTCACAGATACGCAGTATTTT CASSVASGLTDTQYF medium-sized TRBV9 TRBD2 TRBJ2-3 15
TGTGCCAGCAGATGGACGGAAAACACCGGGGAGCTGTTTTTT CASRWTENTGELFF . TRBV9 . TRBJ2-2 14
TGTGCCAGCAGTCCTGGCTTGAACACTGAAGCTTTCTTT CASSPGLNTEAFF many TRBV9 . TRBJ1-1 13
TGTGCCAGCAGCGTAGGGTCGAGCGGGCTACAAGAGACCCAGTACTTC CASSVGSSGLQETQYF many TRBV9 . TRBJ2-5 16
TGTGCCAGCAGCGCCCGGGACAGGCTTCGCTCTGGAAACACCATATATTTT CASSARDRLRSGNTIYF many TRBV9 TRBD1 TRBJ1-3 17
TGTGCCAGCAGCGTAGCTTCCGGGGTTAGGACTGAAGCTTTCTTT CASSVASGVRTEAFF many TRBV9 . TRBJ1-1 15
TGTGCCAGCAATGGCGGGGAGGGCTCCTACAATGAGCAGTTCTTC CASNGGEGSYNEQFF many TRBV9 TRBD2 TRBJ2-1 15
TGTGCCAGCAGCGCGGGGGCTAGCGGGAGGGATACGCAGTATTTT CASSAGASGRDTQYF many TRBV9 TRBD2 TRBJ2-3 15
TGTGCCAGCAGCCCCCGGGCGGGACTTTCCTACGAGCAGTACTTC CASSPRAGLSYEQYF many TRBV9 . TRBJ2-7 15
TGTGCCAGCAGCGCTAGCGGACTGGACTACGAGCAGTACTTC CASSASGLDYEQYF . TRBV9 TRBD2 TRBJ2-7 14
TGTGCCAGCACCTCTAGCGGGCACTACCTCACAGATACGCAGTATTTT CASTSSGHYLTDTQYF many TRBV9 TRBD2 TRBJ2-3 16